A selection of T cell receptor beta chains follows, all from one sample in a study of blood T cell repertoires in COVID-19. Generated by immunoSEQ multiplex PCR, the TCRdb table keeps only in-frame clones and is missing some. The sample yields some 82,000 clones, about nine tenths seen once. Specimen: peripheral blood. These receptors came from a woman aged 50 to 60 in a cohort sampled during active COVID-19. Both conserved end residues are part of each CDR3. The D gene is left open where the match is weak. Size is omitted from some rows. Given values are once, few, many or a class for expanded clones.

TRBV7-8	TRBD1	once	TRBJ2-7	CASSRTGYEQYF	TGTGCCAGCAGCAGGACAGGCTACGAGCAGTACTTC
TRBV11-2	NA	once	TRBJ1-3	CASSFGVPQTGNTIYF	TGTGCCAGCAGCTTCGGGGTCCCTCAAACTGGAAACACCATATATTTT
TRBV5-1	NA	NA	TRBJ2-1	CASSLAGQGNNEQFF	TGCGCCAGCAGCTTGGCCGGGCAGGGAAACAATGAGCAGTTCTTC
TRBV4-1	TRBD1	once	TRBJ2-7	CASSQEQGGYYEQYF	TGCGCCAGCAGCCAAGAACAGGGGGGTTATTACGAGCAGTACTTC
TRBV18	NA	NA	TRBJ2-2	CASSPVREGELFF	TGTGCCAGCTCACCCGTTCGGGAAGGGGAGCTGTTTTTT
TRBV3-1/TRBV3-2	NA	NA	TRBJ2-6	CASSQLSSGISGANVLTF	TGTGCCAGCAGCCAGCTGAGTTCGGGGATCTCTGGGGCCAACGTCCTGACTTTC
TRBV3-1/TRBV3-2	TRBD1	NA	TRBJ1-4	CASSHRTGVNEKLFF	TGTGCCAGCAGCCACAGGACAGGGGTTAATGAAAAACTGTTTTTT
TRBV12-5	NA	NA	TRBJ2-1	CASGLNSYNEQFF	TGTGCTAGTGGTTTGAACAGCTACAATGAGCAGTTCTTC
TRBV4-1	NA	NA	TRBJ2-5	CASSGSTGQQETQYF	TGCGCCAGCAGCGGGTCGACAGGACAACAAGAGACCCAGTACTTC
TRBV2	TRBD2	NA	TRBJ2-7	CASTSTSGSFSEQYF	TGTGCCAGCACCTCGACTAGCGGGAGTTTCTCCGAGCAGTACTTC
TRBV9	TRBD1	NA	TRBJ1-6	CASSAGQGASPLHF	TGTGCCAGCAGCGCGGGACAGGGAGCTTCACCCCTCCACTTT
TRBV5-6	TRBD2	NA	TRBJ2-1	CASSLVPLAGVHNEQFF	TGTGCCAGCAGCTTGGTCCCCCTAGCGGGGGTCCACAATGAGCAGTTCTTC
TRBV10-3	TRBD2	NA	TRBJ2-3	CAISESWRGGTDTQYF	TGTGCCATCAGTGAGTCGTGGCGGGGGGGCACAGATACGCAGTATTTT
TRBV21-1	NA	NA	TRBJ2-1	CASSKVLRGAFTDDEQFF	TGTGCCAGCAGCAAAGTACTCAGGGGGGCCTTTACAGACGATGAGCAGTTCTTC
TRBV4-1	NA	NA	TRBJ2-7	CASSQVEGATYEQYF	TGCGCCAGCAGCCAAGTGGAGGGGGCTACCTACGAGCAGTACTTC